What follows are 20 T cell receptor beta chains derived from one specimen sequenced in a study of PD-1 blockade in classical Hodgkin lymphoma. Some clones are missing from TCRdb's copy, which holds only in-frame ones; the method was immunoSEQ multiplex PCR. The table has roughly 7,800 clones, approximately 80% seen once; the top ten hold around 30%. Time point meaning: cycle 4 day 1 (C4D1), after less than 7 weeks of nivolumab. Brentuximab vedotin exposure varied among the patients, all of whom had relapsed after autologous stem cell transplantation. CD8+ T cell isolation from thawed PBMCs was performed by magnetic negative selection. Here the sequenced sample was CD8+ T cells from blood, taken before the fourth cycle of nivolumab. These receptors originate from a human donor with classical Hodgkin lymphoma.

This clone was seen only a few times. The chain uses TRBV13 and TRBJ2-2, with D maybe TRBD2 (6 bases). CDR3 size: 14 residues. The V and J ends lost 5 bases and 6 bases respectively, with 13 bases between them. CDR1 is PRHDT, CDR2 FYEKMQ, per germline (reference sequence). CDR3 nucleotides: TGTGCCAGCAGCCAAGAAGGGACTGCCGGGGAGCTGTTTTTT. Translated: CASSQEGTAGELFF.

A few counts support this clone. The V call is TRBV30, the J call TRBJ1-2, with no clear D. Germline lookup yields CDR1 GTSNPN and CDR2 SVGIG (reference sequence). Trimming left V 3 bases short and J 4 bases short, with 15 bases between. This CDR3 comprises 14 residues. CDR3 DNA sequence: TGTGCCTGGAGGATCGGACCGCGCGGCTATGGCTACACCTTC. Residues: CAWRIGPRGYGYTF. Filled out from reference TRBV30 and TRBJ1-2, the complete variable domain reads SQTIHQWPATLVQPVGSPLSLECTVEGTSNPNLYWYRQAAGRGLQLLFYSVGIGQISSEVPQNLSASRPQDRQFILSSKKLLLSDSGFYLCAWRIGPRGYGYTFGSGTRLTVV.

In nucleotides, the CDR3 is TGTGCCAGCACCGCGGGGGGGATCACTAATGAAAAACTGTTTTTT. Amino acids: CASTAGGITNEKLFF. The chain carries TRBV11-2 and TRBJ1-4, with D perhaps matching TRBD1 (5 bases). V was cut by 7 bases and J by 2 bases, with 14 bases left in between. The CDR3 spans 15 residues. Germline CDR1 reads SGHAT; CDR2 reads FQNNGV.

V gene TRBV25-1 combines with J gene TRBJ1-2; TRBD1 might be the D (6 bases). V lost 6 bases and J lost 7, with 15 bases in between. The CDR3 sequence is 13 residues long. Germline-derived CDR1 and CDR2 are MGHDK and SYGVNS. CDR3 nucleotide sequence: TGTGCCAGCAGAGGGCCAGGGACAACTGGCTACACCTTC. Amino acid sequence: CASRGPGTTGYTF.

J is TRBJ1-2 and V is TRBV7-8; maybe TRBD1 (6 bases). Germline V lookup: CDR1 SGHVS, CDR2 FQNEAQ. This CDR3 region has 13 residues. V was pared by 1 base and J by 6 bases, with 9 bases between. CDR3 in amino acids: CASSLVGGHGYTF. In DNA, the CDR3 is TGTGCCAGCAGCTTAGTGGGGGGGCATGGCTACACCTTC.

The chain recombines TRBV7-3 with TRBJ1-5, with D unresolved. The germline V gene encodes CDR1 SGHTA and CDR2 FQGTGA. V shed 2 bases and J shed 4 bases, with 3 bases lying between them. The CDR3 covers 12 residues. The CDR3 DNA is TGTGCCAGCAGCTTAGAGAATCAGCCCCAGCATTTT. It encodes CASSLENQPQHF.

This clone was found once. This chain uses TRBV6-6 with TRBJ1-5; D gene unclear. CDR1 and CDR2 (germline): MNHNY, SVGAGI (reference sequence). The CDR3 loop spans 15 amino acids. Trimming stripped 5 bases from V and 0 bases from J, with 11 bases between. CDR3 DNA: TGTGCCAGCAGTCCACACTTTTATAGCAATCAGCCCCAGCATTTT. Translation gives CASSPHFYSNQPQHF.

This clone was recorded once. The V call is TRBV27, the J call TRBJ2-1, with 9 bases aligning to TRBD2. The CDR3 is 17 amino acids. The V gene end was trimmed by 0 bases and the J gene end by 5 bases; junction bases not matched to a gene: 8. The V gene's germline CDR1 is MNHEY and CDR2 SMNVEV (reference sequence). The CDR3 is CASSLSIGTSRNNEQFF. The CDR3 coding sequence is TGTGCCAGCAGTTTATCGATCGGGACTAGCAGAAACAATGAGCAGTTCTTC.

This chain uses TRBV19 with TRBJ2-5; the match to TRBD1 covers 11 bases. The CDR3 has 16 amino acids. Germline CDR1 LNHDA, CDR2 SQIVND (reference sequence). V was pared by 4 bases and J by 5 bases, with 9 bases of the junction left unmatched. DNA of the CDR3: TGTGCCAGTAGTACTAGGGGGACAGGGGGTCGGGAGACCCAGTACTTC. The encoded protein is CASSTRGTGGRETQYF.

The rearrangement uses TRBV11-2 and TRBJ1-2, with TRBD1 as a possible D gene (6 bases). This CDR3 has 13 amino acids. Germline CDR1 reads SGHAT; CDR2 reads FQNNGV. The ends were cut back, 4 bases at V and 5 bases at J, with 11 bases in the middle. CDR3 sequence: CASSSTGAYGYTF. For the CDR3, the DNA is TGTGCCAGCAGCTCGACAGGAGCTTATGGCTACACCTTC.

The chain has TRBV11-1 and TRBJ1-1; D not certain. Germline CDR1 and CDR2: SGHAT and FQDESV (reference sequence). V was pared by 2 bases and J by 5 bases, with 21 bases between. The CDR3 covers 17 residues. CDR3 sequence reads: CASSLPYDGPSRTEAFF. In nucleotides, the CDR3 is TGTGCCAGCAGCTTACCTTACGACGGACCCTCAAGAACTGAAGCTTTCTTT. The whole variable domain, filled in from reference TRBV11-1 and TRBJ1-1, reads EAEVAQSPRYKITEKSQAVAFWCDPISGHATLYWYRQILGQGPELLVQFQDESVVDDSQLPKDRFSAERLKGVDSTLKIQPAELGDSAMYLCASSLPYDGPSRTEAFFGQGTRLTVV.

The chain uses TRBV5-6 and TRBJ1-5, with 9 bases fitting TRBD1. V was clipped by 3 bases and J by 2 bases; unmatched bases: 6. Looked up from germline, CDR1 is SGHDT and CDR2 is YYEEEE. There are 16 residues in the CDR3. The CDR3 spells CASSSNRGRGNQPQHF. The CDR3 DNA is TGTGCCAGCAGCTCCAACAGGGGGCGGGGCAATCAGCCCCAGCATTTT.

This chain links TRBV7-9 with TRBJ1-1; D is unresolved. From germline, CDR1 is SEHNR and CDR2 FQNEAQ (reference sequence). The length of the CDR3 is 15 residues. The V end lost 2 bases, the J end lost 0 bases, and 10 bases lay between the germline ends. The CDR3 DNA sequence: TGTGCCAGCAGCTTATTTAAAAGAATGAACACTGAAGCTTTCTTT. It encodes CASSLFKRMNTEAFF.

This chain uses TRBV27 with TRBJ2-5, with 8 nucleotides matching TRBD2. Germline V gene sequence: CDR1 MNHEY, CDR2 SMNVEV (reference sequence). J gave up 5 bases and V 5 bases, and 13 bases lay outside the gene matches. The CDR3 has 16 residues. The CDR3 coding sequence is TGTGCCAGCAGTATCCAAGCGGGAGTAGGTCAGGAGACCCAGTACTTC. It is translated as CASSIQAGVGQETQYF.

The CDR3 region has the DNA TGTGCCAGTAGTATAGATTTCGGGGGCCCGGAGTATGGAGCTTTCTTT. This sequence encodes CASSIDFGGPEYGAFF. This sequence joins TRBV19 and TRBJ1-1; a possible D gene is TRBD1 (6 bases). This CDR3 comprises 16 residues. Trimming pared 0 bases from V and 10 bases from J, leaving 21 bases between. The germline gives CDR1 LNHDA, CDR2 SQIVND (reference sequence).

The V call is TRBV11-2, the J call TRBJ2-1; 10 nucleotides line up with TRBD2. J lost 9 bases, V lost 0 bases, and 5 bases had no gene match. The germline V gene encodes CDR1 SGHAT and CDR2 FQNNGV. There are 15 residues in the CDR3. The CDR3 here is CASSLEASGGREQFF. The CDR3 coding sequence is TGTGCCAGCAGCTTAGAGGCTAGCGGGGGACGTGAGCAGTTCTTC.

This chain uses TRBV30 with TRBJ2-5; D ambiguous. Gene TRBJ2-7 matches the end of the DNA better, so the J call may be wrong. In germline, CDR1 is GTSNPN, CDR2 SVGIG (reference sequence). The CDR3 is made up of 11 amino acids. DNA of the CDR3: TGTGCCTGGAGTGTATGGGGCGAGCAGTACTTC. It specifies CAWSVWGEQYF.

The V call is TRBV4-1, the J call TRBJ2-7; perhaps TRBD1 as D (6 bases). This CDR3 is 16 amino acids long. CDR1 MGHRA and CDR2 YSYEKL come from the germline V gene. The ends were cut back, 0 bases at V and 3 bases at J, with 15 bases in the middle. The CDR3 here is CASSQERDILYYEQYF. CDR3 sequence (DNA): TGCGCCAGCAGCCAAGAAAGGGACATACTATACTACGAGCAGTACTTC.

The V and J genes are TRBV7-9 and TRBJ2-7, with D tentatively TRBD1 (6 bases). The CDR3 loop spans 12 amino acids. CDR1 and CDR2 (germline): SEHNR, FQNEAQ (reference sequence). The V end lost 4 bases, the J end lost 4 bases, and 8 bases lay between the germline ends. In DNA, the CDR3 is TGTGCCAGCAGCTCGACAGGTTACGAGCAGTACTTC. Amino acids: CASSSTGYEQYF.

In its sample, this clone is medium-sized. The chain employs TRBV9 and TRBJ2-2; 8 bases map to TRBD2. This CDR3 contains 12 residues. CDR1 and CDR2 (germline): SGDLS, YYNGEE. The V and J ends lost 5 bases and 10 bases, in that order; junction bases with no gene match: 4. CDR3 protein: CASRGLDEELFF. In nucleotides, the CDR3 is TGTGCCAGCAGGGGACTAGACGAGGAGCTGTTTTTT.